This T cell receptor (beta chain) was captured in a study of T cells of healthy individuals. Many counts were recorded for this clonotype. The ends were cut back, 6 bases at V and 0 bases at J, with 14 bases in the middle. CDR3 length: 15 residues. Germline values: CDR1 LNHDA, CDR2 SQIVND (reference sequence). A single record per CDR3 protein comes from TCRdb applying MiXCR to the 5' RACE reads. Of fewer than 75,000 distinct CDR3 sequences listed, roughly 16% are singletons. The rearrangement uses TRBV19 and TRBJ1-1, with D tentatively TRBD1 (6 bases). The TCR sequence derives from a human donor in good health. The CDR3 DNA sequence: TGTGCCAGTAGAGGGGGAGCAGGAATGAACACTGAAGCTTTCTTT. Translated, it gives CASRGGAGMNTEAFF. The variable domain in full, completed from reference TRBV19 and TRBJ1-1, reads DGGITQSPKYLFRKEGQNVTLSCEQNLNHDAMYWYRQDPGQGLRLIYYSQIVNDFQKGDIAEGYSVSREKKESFPLTVTSAQKNPTAFYLCASRGGAGMNTEAFFGQGTRLTVV.